Below, 20 T cell receptor beta chains from the same sample are listed, as sequenced in a study of blood T cell repertoires in COVID-19. The protocol was immunoSEQ multiplex PCR, while the TCRdb copy is restricted to in-frame clones and leaves out a portion. The data contain around 120,000 clones, over 80% of them seen just once; the ten biggest clones take up around 1.9%. Sequencing used peripheral blood. All receptors come from a man between 70 and 80 years old with acute or convalescent COVID-19.

This chain links TRBV9 with TRBJ2-5; tentative D call: TRBD2 (6 bases). Trimming left V 3 bases short and J 4 bases short, with 10 bases between. Germline lookup yields CDR1 SGDLS and CDR2 YYNGEE. This CDR3 region has 13 residues. CDR3 region: CASSGGELETQYF. CDR3 in DNA: TGTGCCAGCAGCGGCGGGGAGTTAGAGACCCAGTACTTC.

The chain links TRBV6-5 to TRBJ1-1; D is perhaps TRBD1 (5 bases). Trimming stripped 1 base from V and 4 bases from J, with 16 bases between. The CDR3 is made up of 16 amino acids. Germline V CDR1 and CDR2: MNHEY, SVGAGI. The CDR3 DNA reads as TGTGCCAGCAGTTACTTTCAGGGAGGGAGGGGCACTGAAGCTTTCTTT. Translation: CASSYFQGGRGTEAFF.

This rearrangement joins TRBV9 to TRBJ1-2, with D uncertain. Germline V CDR1 and CDR2: SGDLS, YYNGEE. V lost 5 bases, J lost 6 bases, and 14 bases lay in between. The CDR3 runs to 13 residues. The CDR3 nucleotides are TGTGCCAGCAGTTCCTCCAACAGACATGGCTACACCTTC. Translation: CASSSSNRHGYTF.

In this sample, this clone turned up a few times. The chain has TRBV5-1 and TRBJ2-1; 16 bases are a match to TRBD2. There are 19 residues in the CDR3. Germline lookup yields CDR1 SGHRS and CDR2 YFSETQ. With V trimmed by 4 bases and J by 2 bases, 9 bases remained unmatched. The CDR3 region has the DNA TGCGCCAGCAGCCCAACCGGGACTAGCGGGGGGGCCACCTACAATGAGCAGTTCTTC. This encodes CASSPTGTSGGATYNEQFF.

J is TRBJ2-7 and V is TRBV2, with 9 positions matching TRBD1. Germline loops: CDR1 SNHLY, CDR2 FYNNEI. V was pared by 6 bases and J by 5 bases, with 5 bases of the junction left unmatched. The CDR3 contains 13 residues. CDR3: CASRRTGVDEQYF. The CDR3 DNA reads TGTGCCAGCAGACGGACAGGGGTGGACGAGCAGTACTTC.

The chain is built from TRBV5-6 and TRBJ1-6, with TRBD1 matching over 8 bases. Trimming cost V 4 bases and J 7 bases; bases outside gene matches: 4. The CDR3 extends over 14 amino acids. Germline V gives CDR1 SGHDT, CDR2 YYEEEE. CDR3 protein: CASSLRGQNSPLHF. The CDR3 DNA is TGTGCCAGCAGCCTCAGGGGGCAAAATTCACCCCTCCACTTT. The full variable domain, rest sourced from reference TRBV5-6 and TRBJ1-6, is DAGVTQSPTHLIKTRGQQVTLRCSPKSGHDTVSWYQQALGQGPQFIFQYYEEEERQRGNFPDRFSGHQFPNYSSELNVNALLLGDSALYLCASSLRGQNSPLHFGNGTRLTVT.

A word on this clone: Other DNA sequences within the sample encode an identical CDR3. This chain uses TRBV5-1 with TRBJ1-1; 7 bases agree with TRBD1. CDR1 SGHRS and CDR2 YFSETQ come from the germline V gene. J gave up 1 base and V 2 bases, and 2 bases lay outside the gene matches. The CDR3 runs 14 residues. CDR3 sequence reads: CASSLAGGNTEAFF. The DNA for the CDR3 is TGCGCCAGCAGCTTAGCAGGGGGGAACACTGAAGCTTTCTTT.

This rearrangement joins TRBV27 to TRBJ1-5; 7 nucleotides line up with TRBD1. Germline trimming cut 5 bases from V and 6 bases from J; bases unmatched to any gene: 7. CDR1 and CDR2 from the germline V gene are MNHEY and SMNVEV (reference sequence). The CDR3 has 14 amino acids. The DNA for the CDR3 is TGTGCCAGCAGTCTTAGACAGGGTTCTCAGCCCCAGCATTTT. This translates into CASSLRQGSQPQHF.

This chain uses TRBV28 with TRBJ1-2; 9 bases agree with TRBD1. Trimming at V came to 3 bases and at J to 4 bases, leaving 6 bases not matched to a gene. The CDR3 sequence is 15 residues long. From germline, CDR1 is MDHEN and CDR2 SYDVKM. CDR3 in amino acids: CASSFVGQGVYGYTF. The DNA of the CDR3 is TGTGCCAGCAGTTTCGTGGGACAGGGCGTCTATGGCTACACCTTC.

V usage is TRBV7-9 and J usage is TRBJ1-3; D unresolved. Germline-derived CDR1 and CDR2 are SEHNR and FQNEAQ (reference sequence). Trimming left V 10 bases short and J 4 bases short, with 17 bases between. The CDR3 covers 14 residues. The CDR3 nucleotides are TGTGCCACCTCTCGCGACTCGGGGGGAAACACCATATATTTT. Translated, it gives CATSRDSGGNTIYF.

The gene calls are TRBV6-2 or TRBV6-3 and TRBJ2-2; D perhaps matches TRBD1 (6 bases). Germline V gene lookup returns CDR1 MNHEY and CDR2 SVGEGT. The V gene lost 1 base and the J gene lost 1 base, with 19 bases spanning the gap. This CDR3 comprises 19 residues. The CDR3 DNA reads as TGTGCCAGCAGTTACTTAACCCTTTTGGGCAGGGGGAACACCGGGGAGCTGTTTTTT. Amino acid sequence: CASSYLTLLGRGNTGELFF.

V is TRBV6-5 and J is TRBJ2-4, with D perhaps matching TRBD2 (5 bases). CDR1 MNHEY and CDR2 SVGAGI come from the germline V gene. The CDR3 loop spans 15 amino acids. Trimming stripped 0 bases from V and 9 bases from J, with 15 bases between. The CDR3 DNA is TGTGCCAGCAGTTACTCGAGGGCGAACGGTGGCATTCAGTACTTC. This translates into CASSYSRANGGIQYF.

The J gene is TRBJ2-5, the V gene TRBV27; TRBD2 matches 8 bases. There are 14 residues in the CDR3. V dropped 5 bases and J dropped 9; count of bases not matched to a gene: 11. Per germline, CDR1 MNHEY and CDR2 SMNVEV (reference sequence). The CDR3 bases are TGTGCCAGCAGTCCGAGCGGGGGTAGGGCGGCCCAGTACTTC. This sequence encodes CASSPSGGRAAQYF.

The J gene is TRBJ1-2, the V gene TRBV7-9, with TRBD1 matching 9 bases. Germline V gives CDR1 SEHNR, CDR2 FQNEAQ (reference sequence). Trimming cost V 1 base and J 5 bases; bases outside gene matches: 2. The CDR3 spans 14 residues. Here the CDR3 DNA reads TGTGCCAGCAGCTTAGGGACAGGGGAATATGGCTACACCTTC. Translation gives CASSLGTGEYGYTF.

The gene calls are TRBV5-1 and TRBJ2-1; tentative D call: TRBD2 (5 bases). This CDR3 is built from 16 residues. CDR1 SGHRS and CDR2 YFSETQ come from the germline V gene. Between the trimmed V and J ends, which lost 0 bases and 10 bases, there was a span of 20 bases. The CDR3 DNA sequence: TGCGCCAGCAGCTTGGGTGGCGGGTCTAGGCCTCACGAGCAGTTCTTC. It codes for CASSLGGGSRPHEQFF.

The chain recombines TRBV29-1 with TRBJ2-3, with 8 bases lining up with TRBD2. There are 13 residues in the CDR3. V was pared by 3 bases and J by 6 bases, with 5 bases of the junction left unmatched. Germline V gene lookup returns CDR1 SQVTM and CDR2 ANQGSEA. In DNA form, the CDR3 reads TGCAGCGTTGAGGGGCTAGCGGGTGATACGCAGTATTTT. It encodes CSVEGLAGDTQYF.

The J gene is TRBJ2-2, the V gene TRBV5-4, with D possibly TRBD1 on 5 matching bases. Germline values: CDR1 SGHNT, CDR2 YYREEE (reference sequence). Trimming removed 0 bases at V and 3 bases at J, with 12 bases between. CDR3 length equals 16 residues. The CDR3 here is CASSLGVRVYTGELFF. The CDR3 DNA is TGTGCCAGCAGCTTGGGGGTCAGGGTCTACACCGGGGAGCTGTTTTTT.

The chain combines TRBV4-1 with TRBJ2-3, with TRBD2 matching over 8 bases. Germline V gene sequence: CDR1 MGHRA, CDR2 YSYEKL. Trimming at V came to 2 bases and at J to 4 bases, leaving 11 bases not matched to a gene. The CDR3 runs to 17 residues. CDR3 region: CASSQQPSGGGSDTQYF. The CDR3 DNA reads TGCGCCAGCAGCCAACAACCCAGCGGGGGTGGATCAGATACGCAGTATTTT.

There are a few counts of this clone. The chain joins TRBV6-6 to TRBJ1-5; 7 nucleotides agree with TRBD1. The germline gives CDR1 MNHNY, CDR2 SVGAGI (reference sequence). There are 16 residues in the CDR3. J lost 0 bases, V lost 7 bases, and 9 bases had no gene match. The CDR3 here is CASTGNRGVSNQPQHF. The DNA of the CDR3 is TGTGCCAGCACTGGAAACAGGGGAGTTAGCAATCAGCCCCAGCATTTT.

V and J are TRBV9 and TRBJ2-2, with 11 nucleotides matching TRBD2. V lost 5 bases and J lost 4; bases outside the gene matches: 4. The CDR3 has 15 amino acids. The germline V gene has CDR1 SGDLS and CDR2 YYNGEE. This CDR3 reads CASSRLAGITGELFF. The CDR3 coding sequence is TGTGCCAGCAGTAGACTAGCGGGGATCACCGGGGAGCTGTTTTTT. Complete variable domain (other parts from reference TRBV9 and TRBJ2-2): DSGVTQTPKHLITATGQRVTLRCSPRSGDLSVYWYQQSLDQGLQFLIQYYNGEERAKGNILERFSAQQFPDLHSELNLSSLELGDSALYFCASSRLAGITGELFFGEGSRLTVL.